This entry lists 32 T cell receptor beta chains sequenced from one sample in a study of regulatory dendritic cells for organ transplantation. Sequencing was performed with immunoSEQ multiplex PCR; in TCRdb, only in-frame clones are kept and a portion is missing. The table has roughly 11,000 clones, roughly 86% seen once. Their antigens are not known. Sorted T cells were CFSE-labeled and cultured 5 days with allogeneic regulatory or mature dendritic cells at 1:10. The specimen was naive CD8+ T cells from blood cultured with dendritic cells. This sample's subset: CD45RA+ naive T cells. These receptors were obtained from a human donor in good health.

The chain joins TRBV5-1 to TRBJ1-1; D remains ambiguous. V lost 0 bases, J lost 1 base, and 4 bases lay in between. CDR1 SGHRS and CDR2 YFSETQ come from the germline V gene. The length of the CDR3 is 13 residues. The DNA for the CDR3 is TGCGCCAGCAGCTTGGACAGGAACACTGAAGCTTTCTTT. The encoded protein is CASSLDRNTEAFF.

This chain joins TRBV5-5 and TRBJ2-3; D possibly corresponds to TRBD2 (6 bases). CDR3 length: 14 residues. CDR1 and CDR2 (germline): SGHKS, YYEKEE (reference sequence). The ends were cut back, 0 bases at V and 4 bases at J, with 9 bases in the middle. The CDR3 DNA is TGTGCCAGCAGCTTGGGGGAGGCCGCAGATACGCAGTATTTT. This translates into CASSLGEAADTQYF.

CDR3 DNA: TGTGCCTGGAGTGCCGGGGAGCTGTTTTTT. Translation gives CAWSAGELFF. The J gene is TRBJ2-2, the V gene TRBV30; D unclear. The CDR3 length is 10 residues. Trimming cost V 1 base and J 6 bases, with 0 bases left between them. CDR1 and CDR2 from the germline V gene are GTSNPN and SVGIG (reference sequence).

CDR3 in DNA: TGTGCCAGCAGCCCAGGGGGGACCTATGGCTACACCTTC. It encodes CASSPGGTYGYTF. This sequence joins TRBV6-5 and TRBJ1-2; 7 bases map to TRBD1. Germline V CDR1 and CDR2: MNHEY, SVGAGI. Losses at the gene ends were 6 bases for V and 4 bases for J; bases not matched to a gene: 5. The CDR3 length is 13 residues.

This chain joins TRBV28 and TRBJ1-2, with 9 bases matching TRBD1. The germline V gene encodes CDR1 MDHEN and CDR2 SYDVKM. With V trimmed by 5 bases and J by 8 bases, 9 bases remained unmatched. This CDR3 spans 14 amino acids. The CDR3 loop reads CASSGPGQGYGYTF. The CDR3 nucleotides are TGTGCCAGCAGTGGACCGGGACAGGGATACGGCTACACCTTC.

The CDR3 coding sequence is TGTGCCAGCCAGGACAGCTACTCTGGAAACACCATATATTTT. Protein sequence: CASQDSYSGNTIYF. The genes are TRBV9 and TRBJ1-3, with D perhaps matching TRBD1 (6 bases). CDR3 length: 14 amino acids. The ends were cut back, 7 bases at V and 0 bases at J, with 11 bases in the middle. Germline lookup yields CDR1 SGDLS and CDR2 YYNGEE.

This chain joins TRBV11-3 and TRBJ2-3, with unresolved D. This CDR3 comprises 13 residues. Germline lookup yields CDR1 SGHNT and CDR2 YENEEA. The V gene lost 3 bases and the J gene lost 4 bases, with 8 bases spanning the gap. This CDR3 reads CASSFTNADTQYF. CDR3 in DNA: TGTGCCAGCAGCTTCACTAATGCAGATACGCAGTATTTT.

This clone has more than one count but fewer than ten. The chain recombines TRBV9 with TRBJ2-5; D may be TRBD2 (6 bases). Germline CDR1 SGDLS, CDR2 YYNGEE. CDR3 length: 15 residues. Trimming took off 0 bases at V and 4 bases at J, with 13 bases between the two ends. For the CDR3, the DNA is TGTGCCAGCAGCGTAGGGGGGGAGGTGAGAGAGACCCAGTACTTC. It translates to CASSVGGEVRETQYF.

This clone was observed a handful of times. This sequence joins TRBV6-5 and TRBJ2-7; D possibly corresponds to TRBD2 (5 bases). The CDR3 is 14 residues long. Germline CDR1 MNHEY, CDR2 SVGAGI. V gave up 2 bases and J gave up 7 bases, with 15 bases separating them. Here the CDR3 reads CASSYRRVSGEQYF. CDR3 nucleotides: TGTGCCAGCAGTTACCGGCGGGTCTCGGGGGAGCAGTACTTC.

The chain combines TRBV7-9 with TRBJ1-1; TRBD1 agrees at 8 bases. The J segment lost 12 bases and the V segment lost 5 bases, leaving 5 bases of the junction unmatched. The CDR3 is 11 amino acids. Germline-derived CDR1 and CDR2 are SEHNR and FQNEAQ (reference sequence). The CDR3 is CASSGTGETFF. Here the CDR3 DNA reads TGTGCCAGCAGCGGGACAGGAGAAACTTTCTTT.

In its sample, this clone was seen once. The chain employs TRBV9 and TRBJ1-2; D not certain. V lost 1 base, J lost 0 bases, and 10 bases lay in between. The V gene's germline CDR1 is SGDLS and CDR2 YYNGEE. CDR3 length: 15 amino acids. The CDR3 coding sequence is TGTGCCAGCAGCGTAAATTTGTTTTCTAACTATGGCTACACCTTC. This gives the protein CASSVNLFSNYGYTF.

The J gene is TRBJ1-4, the V gene TRBV7-9; the D gene is possibly TRBD1 (6 bases). The V gene's germline CDR1 is SEHNR and CDR2 FQNEAQ (reference sequence). This CDR3 has 17 residues. V lost 1 base and J 1 base, leaving 13 bases between the germline ends. The DNA for the CDR3 is TGTGCCAGCAGCTTAGGGGCAGGGGAGTTAACTAATGAAAAACTGTTTTTT. This sequence encodes CASSLGAGELTNEKLFF.

This rearrangement joins TRBV7-9 to TRBJ1-4, with a tentative D call TRBD1 (6 bases). The V end lost 4 bases, the J end lost 8 bases, and 14 bases lay between the germline ends. Germline V gene data show CDR1 as SEHNR and CDR2 as FQNEAQ (reference sequence). This CDR3 is 14 amino acids long. This CDR3 reads CASSSPGHGEKLFF. CDR3 bases: TGTGCCAGCAGCTCTCCGGGACATGGAGAAAAACTGTTTTTT. Full variable domain (rest looked up from reference TRBV7-9 and TRBJ1-4): DTGVSQNPRHKITKRGQNVTFRCDPISEHNRLYWYRQTLGQGPEFLTYFQNEAQLEKSRLLSDRFSAERPKGSFSTLEIQRTEQGDSAMYLCASSSPGHGEKLFFGSGTQLSVL.

The chain joins TRBV21-1 to TRBJ2-7; the table's D call, TRBD1, has no DNA check behind it. TRBV21-1 is shown as a pseudogene. The CDR3 runs to 15 residues. CDR3 nucleotide sequence: TGTGCCCCCCTCCAGAGGGACAGGGGTCACTACGAGCAGTACTTC. It specifies CAPLQRDRGHYEQYF.

V is TRBV7-8 and J is TRBJ1-1; maybe TRBD1 (5 bases). Germline CDR1 reads SGHVS; CDR2 reads FQNEAQ. The V and J ends lost 1 base and 4 bases respectively, with 7 bases between them. This CDR3 has 13 residues. In DNA, the CDR3 is TGTGCCAGCAGCTTAGGCGGGGGCACTGAAGCTTTCTTT. It encodes CASSLGGGTEAFF. The complete variable domain, with remaining parts taken from reference TRBV7-8 and TRBJ1-1, reads GAGVSQSPRYKVAKRGQDVALRCDPISGHVSLFWYQQALGQGPEFLTYFQNEAQLDKSGLPSDRFFAERPEGSVSTLKIQRTQQEDSAVYLCASSLGGGTEAFFGQGTRLTVV.

The V and J genes are TRBV5-4 and TRBJ2-5; 8 bases are shared with TRBD2. The CDR3 is made up of 16 amino acids. CDR1 and CDR2 from the germline V gene are SGHNT and YYREEE (reference sequence). The trim removed 5 bases at V and 1 base at J, leaving 10 bases unmatched. The CDR3 DNA is TGTGCCAGCAGACGCGAACTAGCGGAGACCCAAGAGACCCAGTACTTC. Protein: CASRRELAETQETQYF.

This clone was recorded once. CDR3 protein: CATSTDTQYF. As DNA, the CDR3 is TGTGCCACCAGCACAGATACGCAGTATTTT. This sequence joins TRBV25-1 and TRBJ2-3, with no clear D. Trimming cost V 10 bases and J 0 bases, with 2 bases left between them. Per the germline V gene, CDR1 is MGHDK and CDR2 is SYGVNS. The CDR3 loop spans 10 amino acids.

This chain connects TRBV14 to TRBJ2-5, with 10 bases fitting TRBD2. The germline V gene has CDR1 SGHDN and CDR2 FVKESK. The V and J ends lost 7 bases and 4 bases, in that order; junction bases with no gene match: 3. The CDR3 is made up of 13 amino acids. CDR3 loop: CASKRLAGETQYF. The CDR3 DNA is TGTGCCAGCAAGAGACTAGCGGGAGAGACCCAGTACTTC.

This chain joins TRBV9 and TRBJ1-6; 8 bases match TRBD1. Germline assignment: CDR1 SGDLS and CDR2 YYNGEE. The CDR3 has 15 amino acids. V gave up 4 bases and J gave up 11 bases; unmatched junction bases: 11. CDR3 residues: CASSISGTGETPLHF. In nucleotides, the CDR3 is TGTGCCAGCAGCATATCCGGGACAGGCGAGACACCCCTCCACTTT.

This clone occurred once. This chain connects TRBV28 to TRBJ1-2, with D maybe TRBD1 (5 bases). There are 15 residues in the CDR3. Trimming took off 7 bases at V and 2 bases at J, with 17 bases between the two ends. Germline V gives CDR1 MDHEN, CDR2 SYDVKM. The CDR3 nucleotides read TGTGCCAGCAATACGGGGGACGGAGCCAACTATGGCTACACCTTC. It specifies CASNTGDGANYGYTF.

V gene TRBV19 combines with J gene TRBJ2-2; 7 nucleotides match TRBD1. The V gene end was trimmed by 9 bases and the J gene end by 5 bases; junction bases not matched to a gene: 6. The CDR3 is made up of 13 amino acids. In germline, CDR1 is LNHDA, CDR2 SQIVND (reference sequence). In DNA form, the CDR3 reads TGTGCCAGCCTCGGACAGGCAACCGGGGAGCTGTTTTTT. It is translated as CASLGQATGELFF.

The table lists this clone with a few counts. V is TRBV7-9 and J is TRBJ2-7, with a tentative D call TRBD2 (5 bases). Trimming stripped 4 bases from V and 10 bases from J, with 17 bases between. Per the germline V gene, CDR1 is SEHNR and CDR2 is FQNEAQ (reference sequence). The CDR3 consists of 13 residues. The CDR3 protein is CASSSRGLKNQYF. CDR3 bases: TGTGCCAGCAGCTCGAGAGGACTGAAGAACCAGTACTTC.

The chain is built from TRBV21-1 and TRBJ1-5. TRBV21-1 is described as a pseudogene. The CDR3 totals 16 residues. The CDR3 region has the DNA TGTGCCAGCAGCAAAGCAACGGGCCCTAGCAATCAGCCCCAGCATTTT. Its protein is CASSKATGPSNQPQHF.

The chain combines TRBV6-5 with TRBJ1-1; D gene uncertain. The CDR3 length is 14 residues. V dropped 8 bases and J dropped 4 bases, with 17 bases sitting between them. The germline gives CDR1 MNHEY, CDR2 SVGAGI. The CDR3 DNA follows: TGTGCCAGCTCTCTGATGGACGGCCCCACTGAAGCTTTCTTT. Amino acid sequence: CASSLMDGPTEAFF.

This rearrangement joins TRBV7-9 to TRBJ1-1, with 8 nucleotides matching TRBD1. The trim removed 5 bases at V and 6 bases at J, leaving 8 bases unmatched. This CDR3 has 14 residues. The V gene's germline CDR1 is SEHNR and CDR2 FQNEAQ (reference sequence). The CDR3 reads CASSPGQAIPEAFF. As DNA, the CDR3 is TGTGCCAGCAGCCCGGGACAGGCGATCCCTGAAGCTTTCTTT.

This rearrangement joins TRBV7-2 to TRBJ1-1; a possible D gene is TRBD1 (5 bases). The germline V and J ends were trimmed by 1 base and 4 bases, with 10 bases remaining between them. In germline, CDR1 is SGHTA, CDR2 FQGNSA. CDR3 length: 14 residues. Here the CDR3 DNA reads TGTGCCAGCAGCTTAGAGGGGCAGGGCACTGAAGCTTTCTTT. Amino acid sequence: CASSLEGQGTEAFF.

The chain carries TRBV27 and TRBJ2-1; D is ambiguous. V dropped 8 bases and J dropped 0 bases, with 11 bases sitting between them. The CDR3 has 14 amino acids. Germline CDR1 and CDR2: MNHEY and SMNVEV (reference sequence). The CDR3, as DNA: TGTGCCAGCCAGTGGGGAAGCTCCTACAATGAGCAGTTCTTC. Translated, it gives CASQWGSSYNEQFF.

This clone was seen just once. The chain couples TRBV4-3 to TRBJ1-1, with D unresolved. CDR3 length equals 16 residues. Germline loops: CDR1 LGHNA, CDR2 YSLEER. Trimming stripped 1 base from V and 3 bases from J, with 15 bases between. CDR3 DNA sequence: TGCGCCAGCAGCCAAGTATCGTACGTGTCGGACACTGAAGCTTTCTTT. It codes for CASSQVSYVSDTEAFF.

The gene calls are TRBV12-1 and TRBJ2-3; the listed D gene, TRBD2, was not tested against the DNA. TRBV12-1 is recorded as a pseudogene. The CDR3 is 15 amino acids. CDR3 region: CASSSAGKRRDTQYF. CDR3 DNA: TGTGCCAGCAGCTCCGCCGGCAAGAGGCGGGATACGCAGTATTTT.

This rearrangement joins TRBV6-5 to TRBJ1-5; D uncertain. CDR1 and CDR2 from the germline V gene are MNHEY and SVGAGI. CDR3 size: 12 residues. V was shortened by 4 bases and J by 9 bases, with 10 bases between the two germline ends. The chain's CDR3 is CASSSPGTPQHF. The CDR3 DNA is TGTGCCAGCAGTTCTCCCGGCACGCCCCAGCATTTT.

The genes are TRBV4-2 and TRBJ2-1, with TRBD2 matching 13 bases. The CDR3 loop spans 16 amino acids. J was trimmed by 10 bases and V by 4 bases; bases with no gene match: 10. Germline CDR1 LGHNA, CDR2 YNFKEQ. The DNA for the CDR3 is TGTGCCAGCAGCCGCCGGGGACTAGCGGGGCCCCCGGAGCAGTTCTTC. It is translated as CASSRRGLAGPPEQFF.

The table lists this clone with a count of one. The chain couples TRBV6-6 to TRBJ1-1; D gene ambiguous. Trimming removed 6 bases at V and 0 bases at J, with 14 bases between. Germline loops: CDR1 MNHNY, CDR2 SVGAGI (reference sequence). The length of the CDR3 is 15 residues. The CDR3 nucleotides read TGTGCCAGCAGCCCAGCCTGGAGCATGAACACTGAAGCTTTCTTT. Translation gives CASSPAWSMNTEAFF.